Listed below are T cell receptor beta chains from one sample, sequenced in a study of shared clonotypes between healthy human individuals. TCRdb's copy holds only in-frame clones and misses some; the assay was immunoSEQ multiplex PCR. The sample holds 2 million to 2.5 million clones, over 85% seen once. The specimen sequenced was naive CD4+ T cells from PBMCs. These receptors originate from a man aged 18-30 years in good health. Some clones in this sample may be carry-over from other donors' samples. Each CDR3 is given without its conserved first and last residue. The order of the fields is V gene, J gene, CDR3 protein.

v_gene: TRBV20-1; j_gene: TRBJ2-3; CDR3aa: SATYTDTQY
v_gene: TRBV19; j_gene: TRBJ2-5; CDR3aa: ASSSPARGQETQY
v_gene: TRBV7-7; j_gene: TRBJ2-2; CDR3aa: ASSWQINTGELF
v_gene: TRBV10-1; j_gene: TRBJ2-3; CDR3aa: ASSATRLTDTQY
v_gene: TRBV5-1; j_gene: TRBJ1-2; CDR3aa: ASSPQDFNYGYT
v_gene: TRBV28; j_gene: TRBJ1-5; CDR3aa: ASSTFRGPQPQH
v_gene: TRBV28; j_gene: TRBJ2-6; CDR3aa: ASTLRAGYSGANVLT
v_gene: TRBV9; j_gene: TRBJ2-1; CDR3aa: ASSVEGNGNNEQF
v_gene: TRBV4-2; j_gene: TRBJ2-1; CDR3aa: ASSQDSQDEQF
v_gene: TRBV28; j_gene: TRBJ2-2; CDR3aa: ASSFTGSNTGELF
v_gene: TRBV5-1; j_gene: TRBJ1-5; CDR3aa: ASSPAGGSAQPQH
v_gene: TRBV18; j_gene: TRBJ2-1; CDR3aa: ASSPPNTRGVSNEQF
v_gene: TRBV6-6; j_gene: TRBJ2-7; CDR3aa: ASSYAGLTYEQY
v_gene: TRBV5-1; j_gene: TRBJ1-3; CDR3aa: ASSLGGNTIY
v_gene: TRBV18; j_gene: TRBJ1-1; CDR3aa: ASSPTGWDTEAF
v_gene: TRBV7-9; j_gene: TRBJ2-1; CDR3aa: ASSFHQGMDNEQF